Described below is a single T cell receptor (beta chain) sequence and its context. As yet, its antigen is unknown. Some clones are missing from TCRdb's copy, which holds only in-frame ones; the method was immunoSEQ multiplex PCR. The sample holds some 180,000 clones, about 93% seen once. This entry is derived from a study of T cell responses to AZD1222 COVID-19 vaccine. General study findings and limits: Clonal diversity may have been underestimated, and the donors were mostly white British, with more females than males.

Trimming took 8 bases from V and 1 from J, leaving 12 bases between them. Germline V lookup: CDR1 MDHEN, CDR2 SYDVKM. The CDR3 length is 15 residues. The chain has TRBV28 and TRBJ1-6; D unresolved. The clonotype comes from an adult who received the AZD1222 COVID-19 vaccine. The source material was peripheral blood, sampled 28 days after the second AZD1222 dose. This CDR3 reads CASSPLGSYNSPLHF. The DNA for the CDR3 is TGTGCCAGCTCTCCCTTGGGGTCCTATAATTCACCCCTCCACTTT.